This T cell receptor (beta chain) was identified in a study of beta chain features in type 1 diabetes (dated by TCRdb to the late 2010s). The study in broad terms: Mean age, gender distribution, total cell number and subset yield did not differ between patients and healthy donors. A total of approximately 110,000,000 sorted cells were examined across all samples, and a strong correlation was observed between cell number per subset and RNA yield. The study compared TCRB repertoires of sorted circulating CD4+ T cell subsets between recently diagnosed type 1 diabetes patients and matched healthy donors. Whereas all 30 or so donors provided naive and central memory subsets, regulatory and stem cell-like memory subsets were isolated from just 8 patients and roughly 8 healthy donors. General conclusions and limits of the study: Naive, central memory and regulatory TCRB repertoires appeared more similar among patients than among healthy donors. Because cDNA was sequenced instead of genomic DNA, highly expressing activated cells could be over-represented, though the groups showed no difference in activation or CD3 levels. Patients with type 1 diabetes made fewer insertions and deleted more nucleotides at VDJ recombination sites, implying thymic rearrangement abnormalities. Type 1 diabetes patients showed a moderate but significant shortening of TCRB CDR3 length in all four CD4+ subsets. Because small numbers of individuals were included in the HLA sub-analyses, any influence of HLA type on TCRB rearrangement was left unresolved. PCR might favor shorter templates, but patient and control samples were amplified and corrected together, so any skew would affect both groups equally.

The entire isolated RNA was reverse transcribed using the High Capacity cDNA Reverse Transcription Kit, and thus expressed TCRB transcripts were sequenced. Deep immunoSEQ sequencing was applied to naive, central memory and regulatory T cell samples, giving an average of about 3.57 million total reads per sample. Sorted cells were lysed in RLT buffer, and RNA was extracted using DNase-treated RNeasy Micro or Mini kits according to cell number. To prevent cross-contamination, each cell subset was processed individually, whereas patient and healthy donor samples were processed jointly. The immunoSEQ multiplex PCR was used to amplify TCRB sequences from cDNA, yielding 87-bp fragments that span the CDR3 region. The amplicons were sequenced using the Illumina HiSeq platform. The authors' analysis ran thus. PCR bias was computationally corrected using synthetic template baselines, reads within Hamming distance 2 were collapsed, and singletons that could not be merged were discarded. Reads were aligned to IMGT to assign V, D and J genes, CDR3 length, and insertions or deletions at six rearrangement sites. Within each subset, clonotype counts were normalized to sorted cell number, after which true diversity and Gini coefficients were computed with the tcR R package. The overlap coefficient, calculated on TCRB nucleotide sequences, was used to measure repertoire sharing. Out-of-frame TCRB sequences from naive cells were analyzed to stand in for the pre-selection repertoire. As stored in TCRdb, this immuneACCESS dataset retains in-frame rearrangements with V and J assigned. A fraction of the clones does not appear; measured against another copy, unresolved V genes explain less than half of the discrepancy, and the remainder lacks a known reason. V and J calls and clone size come straight from that table; D and trimming were deduced from the DNA. The sample records around 140,000 clones, 10% of which are singletons. The ten largest clones add up to roughly 1.3% of the sample.

Measured from the cysteine to the phenylalanine, the CDR3 is 14 residues long. Only the CDR3 part of the read is kept: 42 bases, read in frame from the first base. The V end gives up 5 bases and the J end 3 bases, leaving 5 bases in the junction not matched to a gene. As encoded in the germline V gene, CDR1 is SGHTA while CDR2 is FQGNSA. This clone was recorded many times. It lacks a known antigen. Base-call qualities are not available, and no considerably larger clone is one nucleotide away. From each donor, a single peripheral blood sample of roughly 0.11 L on average was drawn into heparinised tubes. Naive, central memory, regulatory and stem cell-like memory CD4+ T cells were sorted on a BD FACSAria II using a panel including CD45RO, CCR7, CD25, CD127, CD95 and CD27. A purity above 95% was achieved for all sorted populations. Right away, PBMCs were isolated by Lymphoprep density gradient centrifugation and were stained directly, with no culture step. Samples were stained and sorted in pairs, with one healthy donor and one patient per experiment, so that batch effects were minimized.

Sequencing was done on a sample of naive CD4+ T cells from blood. Taken with the paper, the label for cell subset or site translates to: true naive CD4+ T cells. The receptor was derived from a man younger than 35 in good health. Recombination linked TRBV7-2 to TRBJ2-5; 8 central nucleotides agree with TRBD2. The CDR3 is CASSLTGGEETQYF. The DNA sequence is TGTGCCAGCAGCCTAACGGGAGGGGAAGAGACCCAGTACTTC.